Listed below are T cell receptor beta chains from one sample, sequenced in a study of T cell repertoires and HLA-DP antigens. Measured with immunoSEQ multiplex PCR; TCRdb has only the in-frame clones, and not every one. This sample has about 820 clones, with approximately 50% found just once. What was sequenced was alloreactive CD137+ CD4+ T cells from cultured PBMCs. The receptors shown here come from a man aged 55 to 69 in good health and CMV-seronegative. The CDR3 runs from the conserved cysteine through the conserved F or W. A D gene is named only where the DNA matches it firmly. Size is stated for part of the rows, as once, few or many counts, or as a class when the clone is expanded.

d_call	v_call	clone_size	j_call	cdr3_aa	cdr3_nt
TRBD1	TRBV2	-	TRBJ1-4	CASAPSTQGIWLFF	TGTGCCAGCGCCCCGAGTACACAGGGGATTTGGCTGTTTTTT
-	TRBV11-3	-	TRBJ1-2	CASSLEISGYTF	TGTGCCAGCAGCTTAGAGATAAGCGGCTACACCTTC
TRBD2	TRBV5-1	-	TRBJ2-5	CASSKGLAGGLEETQYF	TGCGCCAGCAGCAAGGGACTAGCGGGGGGGCTGGAGGAGACCCAGTACTTC
TRBD2	TRBV5-6	-	TRBJ2-2	CASRPAGGLSTLFF	TGTGCCAGCAGGCCAGCGGGGGGGCTTTCAACGCTGTTTTTT
TRBD1	TRBV18	-	TRBJ1-1	CASSLRQGTEAFF	TGTGCCAGCTCACTAAGACAGGGGACTGAAGCTTTCTTT
-	TRBV11-3	-	TRBJ2-5	CASNLQGGREETQYF	TGTGCCAGCAACCTACAGGGAGGTCGGGAAGAGACCCAGTACTTC
-	TRBV4-2	-	TRBJ1-6	CASSSLEIQFPALHF	TGTGCCAGCAGCTCCCTTGAGATACAGTTTCCCGCCCTCCACTTT
-	TRBV7-3	-	TRBJ1-5	CASSLKTSNQPQHF	TGTGCCAGCAGCTTAAAGACTAGCAATCAGCCCCAGCATTTT
TRBD2	TRBV7-9	-	TRBJ2-3	CASSLSGGAVDTQYF	TGTGCCAGCAGCTTAAGCGGGGGGGCGGTAGATACGCAGTATTTT
-	TRBV2	large	TRBJ2-7	CASRGDGLYEQYF	TGTGCCAGCAGGGGGGACGGGCTATACGAGCAGTACTTC
TRBD1	TRBV7-2	-	TRBJ1-2	CASSLKAGTGNGYTF	TGTGCCAGCAGCTTAAAGGCCGGGACAGGGAATGGCTACACCTTC
TRBD1	TRBV7-9	-	TRBJ1-2	CASSSDRGYGYTF	TGTGCCAGCAGCTCAGACAGGGGCTATGGCTACACCTTC
-	TRBV2	-	TRBJ2-1	CASSVQGGTEQFF	TGTGCCAGCAGTGTACAGGGCGGGACTGAGCAGTTCTTC
TRBD1	TRBV18	-	TRBJ1-1	CAGSLRQGTEAFF	TGTGCCGGCTCACTAAGACAGGGGACTGAAGCCTTCTTT
-	TRBV7-2	-	TRBJ2-2	CASSQVGAGTGELFF	TGCGCCAGCAGCCAGGTGGGGGCGGGCACCGGGGAGCTGTTTTTT
-	TRBV11-2	-	TRBJ2-5	CASSLRGVTRGTQYF	TGTGCCAGCAGCTTAAGAGGGGTGACCCGGGGGACCCAGTACTTC
-	TRBV6-6	medium-sized	TRBJ1-4	CASSYFRGKGEKLFF	TGTGCCAGCAGTTATTTTAGGGGGAAAGGAGAAAAACTGTTTTTT
-	TRBV11-1	few	TRBJ2-5	CASSLSSHQETQYF	TGTGCCAGCAGCTTAAGTAGCCACCAAGAGACCCAGTACTTC
TRBD1	TRBV4-3	-	TRBJ1-2	CASSQADRGPYGYTF	TGCGCCAGCAGCCAAGCGGACAGGGGGCCCTATGGCTACACCTTC
-	TRBV6-4	-	TRBJ1-5	CASSGLGTLGSNQPQHF	TGTGCCAGCAGTGGGCTCGGGACACTCGGCAGCAATCAGCCCCAGCATTTT
-	TRBV11-3	-	TRBJ2-5	CASSQSRPEGGETQYF	TGTGCCAGCAGCCAATCAAGACCCGAGGGGGGTGAGACCCAGTACTTC
-	TRBV5-8	-	TRBJ2-3	CASSLAGSTDTQYF	TGTGCCAGCAGCTTGGCCGGCAGCACAGATACGCAGTATTTT
TRBD2	TRBV4-2	-	TRBJ2-1	CASSQDPGGGWEQFF	TGTGCCAGCAGCCAAGATCCTGGCGGGGGATGGGAGCAGTTCTTC
-	TRBV7-9	-	TRBJ1-6	CAVGGGKAPLHF	TGTGCCGTGGGGGGAGGGAAGGCACCCCTCCACTTT
-	TRBV2	few	TRBJ1-5	CASSGLGTLGSNQPQHF	TGTGCCAGCAGTGGGCTCGGGACACTCGGCAGCAATCAGCCCCAGCATTTT
-	TRBV6-6	-	TRBJ2-5	CASSYGGAAETQYF	TGTGCCAGCAGTTACGGGGGGGCCGCAGAGACCCAGTACTTC
-	TRBV19	few	TRBJ2-7	CASSTSVGITYEQYF	TGTGCCAGTAGTACTAGCGTTGGCATCACCTACGAGCAGTACTTC
-	TRBV7-9	-	TRBJ1-2	CASSPQAGAVTF	TGTGCCAGCAGCCCCCAGGCAGGGGCGGTTACCTTC
-	TRBV11-1	few	TRBJ2-3	CASSSVPSTDTQYF	TGTGCCAGCAGCTCAGTTCCTAGCACAGATACGCAGTATTTT